These 32 T cell receptor beta chains were all obtained from the same sample, sequenced in a study of CD8+ T cells in alopecia areata. Treatment defined: oral pan-JAK inhibitor, 5-10 mg twice daily. Sequencing templates came from extracted RNA that was reverse transcribed into cDNA. Assay used: immunoSEQ multiplex PCR; TCRdb lists only in-frame clones, some missing. This sample carries roughly 200,000 clones, approximately 40% of them seen once, and the ten largest clones take about 2.6%. Sequenced material: CD4+ T cells sorted from blood, taken at approximately week 36, from a patient treated with tofacitinib. These receptors all stem from a human donor with alopecia areata.

In this sample, this clone turned up a few times. The J gene is TRBJ1-1, the V gene TRBV10-3; D remains ambiguous. This CDR3 contains 13 residues. Trimming removed 4 bases from V and 4 bases from J, with 10 bases in between. CDR1 is ENHRY, CDR2 SYGVKD, per germline. CDR3 DNA: TGTGCCATCAGTGGTATAGAGGGCACTGAAGCTTTCTTT. Protein product: CAISGIEGTEAFF.

The V call is TRBV5-6, the J call TRBJ1-1; D is uncertain. Germline values: CDR1 SGHDT, CDR2 YYEEEE. This CDR3 comprises 14 residues. V was clipped by 0 bases and J by 0 bases, with 6 bases between them. The CDR3 reads CASSLGAMNTEAFF. The DNA for the CDR3 is TGTGCCAGCAGCTTGGGAGCCATGAACACTGAAGCTTTCTTT.

The rearrangement joins TRBV5-1 to TRBJ2-7, with D perhaps TRBD2 (6 bases). Germline values: CDR1 SGHRS, CDR2 YFSETQ. Trimming shortened V by 0 bases and J by 3 bases, and 10 bases separated the two germline ends. There are 14 residues in the CDR3. CDR3 region: CASSLDLRDYEQYF. CDR3 nucleotides: TGCGCCAGCAGCTTGGATTTGCGGGACTACGAGCAGTACTTC.

This chain links TRBV11-2 with TRBJ2-2; D is undetermined. V was trimmed by 0 bases and J by 6 bases, leaving 14 bases between them. The CDR3 sequence is 16 residues long. The germline V gene has CDR1 SGHAT and CDR2 FQNNGV. CDR3 bases: TGTGCCAGCAGCTTAGATAGGAGAGGCGACCCCGGGGAGCTGTTTTTT. Translating gives CASSLDRRGDPGELFF.

This clone was counted only a few times. This chain links TRBV28 with TRBJ1-2, with a weak D call TRBD1 (5 bases). CDR1 is MDHEN, CDR2 SYDVKM, per germline. The CDR3 length is 14 residues. Trimming removed 3 bases at V and 3 bases at J, with 11 bases between. In nucleotides, the CDR3 is TGTGCCAGCAGTTTCGGGTCCAGGGACTATGGCTACACCTTC. Encoded protein: CASSFGSRDYGYTF.

This sequence joins TRBV4-1 and TRBJ1-1; weak D call: TRBD1 (5 bases). CDR1 is MGHRA, CDR2 YSYEKL, per germline. The CDR3 spans 16 residues. Deletions cut 1 base from V and 1 base from J, with 13 bases between. CDR3 nucleotides: TGCGCCAGCAGCCAAGCCCGGGGCGGCAGGAACACTGAAGCTTTCTTT. Translation: CASSQARGGRNTEAFF.

This chain uses TRBV4-1 with TRBJ2-5, with a tentative D call TRBD2 (6 bases). The CDR3 sequence is 15 residues long. The germline V and J ends were trimmed by 0 bases and 1 base, with 9 bases remaining between them. The germline gives CDR1 MGHRA, CDR2 YSYEKL. The CDR3 region has the DNA TGCGCCAGCAGCCAAGACGGGGGAATCCAAGAGACCCAGTACTTC. It encodes CASSQDGGIQETQYF.

This clone was seen a few times. The genes are TRBV30 and TRBJ1-5; D is possibly TRBD1 (6 bases). CDR3 length: 15 residues. Germline CDR1 reads GTSNPN; CDR2 reads SVGIG (reference sequence). V was trimmed by 1 base and J by 9 bases, leaving 19 bases between them. Here the CDR3 DNA reads TGTGCCTGGAGTGGCCGGGGGGCCGAGAAGGGGCCCCAGCATTTT. Translated, it gives CAWSGRGAEKGPQHF.

The rearrangement links TRBV7-7 to TRBJ2-7; TRBD1 is a possible D gene (5 bases). Trimming took 5 bases from V and 6 from J, leaving 14 bases between them. The CDR3 runs to 13 residues. Germline loops: CDR1 SSHAT, CDR2 FNYEAQ (reference sequence). The CDR3 nucleotides read TGTGCCAGCAGCCAGACGGCTAGGGGCGAGCAGTACTTC. It codes for CASSQTARGEQYF.

The genes are TRBV11-2 and TRBJ2-1; either TRBD1 or TRBD2 may supply D (5 bases each). V lost 7 bases and J lost 8, with 9 bases in between. CDR3 length: 11 residues. CDR1 and CDR2 from the germline V gene are SGHAT and FQNNGV. As DNA, the CDR3 is TGTGCCAGCACCTTGGGGGATGAGCAGTTCTTC. Translated: CASTLGDEQFF.

The gene calls are TRBV7-2 and TRBJ2-1; no firm D call. The germline CDR1 and CDR2 sequences are SGHTA and FQGNSA. Trimming removed 2 bases from V and 10 bases from J, with 6 bases in between. CDR3 length equals 11 residues. The chain's CDR3 is CASSLLDEQFF. The CDR3 DNA sequence: TGTGCCAGCAGCTTACTGGACGAGCAGTTCTTC.

The gene calls are TRBV28 and TRBJ2-1; 12 nucleotides match TRBD2. Trimming removed 6 bases from V and 6 bases from J; junction bases left unmatched: 6. Germline values: CDR1 MDHEN, CDR2 SYDVKM. The CDR3 sequence is 15 residues long. The CDR3 DNA follows: TGTGCCAGCAGGACGACTAGCGGGAGAGGCAATGAGCAGTTCTTC. Its translation: CASRTTSGRGNEQFF.

The rearrangement uses TRBV9 and TRBJ2-5; tentatively, D is TRBD2 (6 bases). CDR1 and CDR2 from the germline V gene are SGDLS and YYNGEE. V was shortened by 0 bases and J by 0 bases, with 12 bases between the two germline ends. The length of the CDR3 is 16 residues. CDR3 nucleotide sequence: TGTGCCAGCAGCGTAGAGGGAGGCCTGTACCAAGAGACCCAGTACTTC. Protein sequence: CASSVEGGLYQETQYF.

This clone was recorded a few times. J is TRBJ1-2 and V is TRBV7-2; TRBD1 might be the D (5 bases). The CDR3 contains 12 residues. Germline-derived CDR1 and CDR2 are SGHTA and FQGNSA. The V end was cut by 5 bases, the J end by 7 bases, with 11 bases between. The CDR3 coding sequence is TGTGCCAGCAGCCCTCGGGACGGTGGCTACACCTTC. Translated: CASSPRDGGYTF.

This clone was detected only a few times. Other DNA sequences in the same sample also yield this CDR3. The CDR3 nucleotides read TGCGCCAGCAGCTCCGGGACAGGGTTATACAATGAGCAGTTCTTC. Translating it yields CASSSGTGLYNEQFF. This chain links TRBV5-1 with TRBJ2-1; TRBD1 agrees at 9 bases. J was trimmed by 4 bases and V by 3 bases; bases with no gene match: 5. The CDR3 is made up of 15 amino acids. Per the germline V gene, CDR1 is SGHRS and CDR2 is YFSETQ.

There are a few counts of this clone. The chain joins TRBV30 to TRBJ2-7; D is undetermined. The CDR3 totals 11 residues. The V end was cut by 4 bases, the J end by 2 bases, with 6 bases between. Germline loops: CDR1 GTSNPN, CDR2 SVGIG (reference sequence). In DNA, the CDR3 is TGTGCCTGGACTGCTCCCTACGAGCAGTACTTC. Translation gives CAWTAPYEQYF.

By proportion, this clone is medium-sized (0.01 to 0.1%). The chain has TRBV7-2 and TRBJ2-3, with D perhaps being TRBD1 or TRBD2 (5 bases each). Germline loops: CDR1 SGHTA, CDR2 FQGNSA. Trimming removed 5 bases from V and 0 bases from J, with 15 bases in between. CDR3 length equals 16 residues. The CDR3 sequence: CASSPDRGRSTDTQYF. The CDR3 DNA reads TGTGCCAGCAGCCCCGATCGGGGACGTAGCACAGATACGCAGTATTTT. Together with reference TRBV7-2 and TRBJ2-3, the CDR3 gives the full variable domain: GAGVSQSPSNKVTEKGKDVELRCDPISGHTALYWYRQSLGQGLEFLIYFQGNSAPDKSGLPSDRFSAERTGGSVSTLTIQRTQQEDSAVYLCASSPDRGRSTDTQYFGPGTRLTVL.

This sequence joins TRBV2 and TRBJ2-7; D is perhaps TRBD1 (5 bases). The CDR3 runs 13 residues. Germline CDR1 is SNHLY and CDR2 is FYNNEI. V shed 8 bases and J shed 5 bases, with 16 bases lying between them. The CDR3, as DNA: TGTGCCAGCCGTAAGGGGATTGTCGACGAGCAGTACTTC. This translates into CASRKGIVDEQYF.

This clone came up a few times. V is TRBV7-9 and J is TRBJ2-5; the D is unclear. Germline V CDR1 and CDR2: SEHNR, FQNEAQ (reference sequence). V lost 4 bases and J lost 7, with 19 bases in between. The CDR3 spans 15 residues. The CDR3 sequence is CASSSPARRSGTQYF. DNA of the CDR3: TGTGCCAGCAGCTCGCCCGCACGTCGGTCTGGGACCCAGTACTTC.

This clone was observed a few times. V usage is TRBV7-9 and J usage is TRBJ2-5; D is undetermined. Trimming stripped 1 base from V and 5 bases from J, with 14 bases between. The CDR3 covers 15 residues. CDR1 SEHNR and CDR2 FQNEAQ come from the germline V gene (reference sequence). CDR3 nucleotide sequence: TGTGCCAGCAGCTTAGTCCGAGGCCAGCTGGAGACCCAGTACTTC. It is translated as CASSLVRGQLETQYF.

This chain uses TRBV30 with TRBJ2-3; 9 bases are a match to TRBD2. The CDR3 spans 15 residues. Germline trimming cut 0 bases from V and 3 bases from J; bases unmatched to any gene: 4. Germline CDR1 reads GTSNPN; CDR2 reads SVGIG (reference sequence). The CDR3 region is CAWSVASGITDTQYF. DNA for the CDR3: TGTGCCTGGAGTGTAGCTAGCGGGATAACAGATACGCAGTATTTT.

This clone occurred a few times. The V call is TRBV7-2, the J call TRBJ2-3, with no clear D. The V and J ends lost 6 bases and 1 base respectively, with 17 bases between them. In germline, CDR1 is SGHTA, CDR2 FQGNSA. The CDR3 is 16 residues long. CDR3 loop: CASSLRSVGGTDTQYF. CDR3 coding DNA: TGTGCCAGCAGTCTTCGAAGCGTGGGTGGCACAGATACGCAGTATTTT.

The chain links TRBV4-2 to TRBJ1-4; possible D gene TRBD1, 5 bases. Germline V gene lookup returns CDR1 LGHNA and CDR2 YNFKEQ. V was trimmed by 3 bases and J by 3 bases, leaving 14 bases between them. This CDR3 has 16 amino acids. CDR3 in DNA: TGTGCCAGCAGCCATTCCCAACAGGACGCTAATGAAAAACTGTTTTTT. Translation: CASSHSQQDANEKLFF.

The rearrangement uses TRBV18 and TRBJ1-2; D call uncertain. V was cut by 6 bases and J by 4 bases, with 18 bases left in between. The CDR3 runs 15 residues. The germline gives CDR1 KGHSH, CDR2 LQKENI. CDR3 in amino acids: CASSTDHPDTYGYTF. DNA of the CDR3: TGTGCCAGCTCGACGGACCACCCCGATACCTATGGCTACACCTTC.

The sample holds a few counts of this clone. The chain recombines TRBV28 with TRBJ2-1; maybe TRBD2 (5 bases). The CDR3 has 16 amino acids. Germline V gene data show CDR1 as MDHEN and CDR2 as SYDVKM. The V end was cut by 2 bases, the J end by 6 bases, with 17 bases between. The chain's CDR3 is CASSLVPGSGTNEQFF. The CDR3, as DNA: TGTGCCAGCAGTTTAGTGCCGGGCTCGGGAACCAATGAGCAGTTCTTC.

This chain links TRBV30 with TRBJ1-5, with a weak D call TRBD1 (6 bases). This CDR3 has 13 amino acids. V shed 0 bases and J shed 4 bases, with 7 bases lying between them. The germline gives CDR1 GTSNPN, CDR2 SVGIG (reference sequence). CDR3 in DNA: TGTGCCTGGAGTGTGGGGGCAAATCAGCCCCAGCATTTT. This codes for CAWSVGANQPQHF.

The genes are TRBV9 and TRBJ2-5; the D call may be TRBD1 or TRBD2 (5 bases each). The CDR3 sequence is 14 residues long. Germline V gene sequence: CDR1 SGDLS, CDR2 YYNGEE. Trimming left V 0 bases short and J 5 bases short, with 11 bases between. CDR3 region: CASSVGDVTETQYF. As DNA, the CDR3 is TGTGCCAGCAGCGTAGGGGACGTTACGGAGACCCAGTACTTC.

The rearrangement joins TRBV4-1 to TRBJ1-2; D gene ambiguous. V dropped 2 bases and J dropped 2 bases, with 9 bases sitting between them. The CDR3 has 14 residues. Germline CDR1 is MGHRA and CDR2 is YSYEKL. In DNA, the CDR3 is TGCGCCAGCAGCCAAATTTCAGTCAACTATGGCTACACCTTC. It codes for CASSQISVNYGYTF.

With regard to this clone: At one boundary the junction diverges from the germline segment, which might be a read error. This sequence joins TRBV29-1 and TRBJ2-5; 8 bases are a match to TRBD1. This CDR3 region has 16 residues. The germline CDR1 and CDR2 sequences are SQVTM and ANQGSEA. The CDR3 sequence: CSVEERSQGASETQYF. The CDR3 region has the DNA TGCAGCGTCGAAGAACGGAGTCAGGGGGCCAGTGAGACCCAGTACTTC.

The J gene is TRBJ2-5, the V gene TRBV10-2; D is undetermined. The V end lost 10 bases, the J end lost 7 bases, and 16 bases lay between the germline ends. This CDR3 is 12 amino acids long. Per the germline V gene, CDR1 is WSHSY and CDR2 is SAAADI. The CDR3 sequence is CATLGLPGTQYF. The CDR3 nucleotides are TGCGCCACGTTAGGTCTCCCAGGGACCCAGTACTTC.

V usage is TRBV7-6 and J usage is TRBJ2-7; 14 bases are shared with TRBD2. The trim removed 3 bases at V and 3 bases at J, leaving 13 bases unmatched. Looked up from germline, CDR1 is SGHVS and CDR2 is FNYEAQ. The CDR3 runs to 19 residues. CDR3 sequence: CASSLAGTSGSFAGYEQYF. CDR3 DNA sequence: TGTGCCAGCAGCTTGGCCGGGACTAGCGGGAGTTTTGCTGGCTACGAGCAGTACTTC.

This clone was counted a few times. The rearrangement joins TRBV7-9 to TRBJ2-5, with 11 bases identical to TRBD2. The CDR3 has 14 amino acids. Germline assignment: CDR1 SEHNR and CDR2 FQNEAQ (reference sequence). The junction had 3 bases not matched to a gene; V was cut back by 5 bases and J by 4 bases. The CDR3 coding sequence is TGTGCCAGCAGCGTGCTAGCGGGAGGAGAGACCCAGTACTTC. This translates into CASSVLAGGETQYF. The entire variable domain, with the rest obtained from reference TRBV7-9 and TRBJ2-5, is as follows: DTGVSQNPRHKITKRGQNVTFRCDPISEHNRLYWYRQTLGQGPEFLTYFQNEAQLEKSRLLSDRFSAERPKGSFSTLEIQRTEQGDSAMYLCASSVLAGGETQYFGPGTRLLVL.